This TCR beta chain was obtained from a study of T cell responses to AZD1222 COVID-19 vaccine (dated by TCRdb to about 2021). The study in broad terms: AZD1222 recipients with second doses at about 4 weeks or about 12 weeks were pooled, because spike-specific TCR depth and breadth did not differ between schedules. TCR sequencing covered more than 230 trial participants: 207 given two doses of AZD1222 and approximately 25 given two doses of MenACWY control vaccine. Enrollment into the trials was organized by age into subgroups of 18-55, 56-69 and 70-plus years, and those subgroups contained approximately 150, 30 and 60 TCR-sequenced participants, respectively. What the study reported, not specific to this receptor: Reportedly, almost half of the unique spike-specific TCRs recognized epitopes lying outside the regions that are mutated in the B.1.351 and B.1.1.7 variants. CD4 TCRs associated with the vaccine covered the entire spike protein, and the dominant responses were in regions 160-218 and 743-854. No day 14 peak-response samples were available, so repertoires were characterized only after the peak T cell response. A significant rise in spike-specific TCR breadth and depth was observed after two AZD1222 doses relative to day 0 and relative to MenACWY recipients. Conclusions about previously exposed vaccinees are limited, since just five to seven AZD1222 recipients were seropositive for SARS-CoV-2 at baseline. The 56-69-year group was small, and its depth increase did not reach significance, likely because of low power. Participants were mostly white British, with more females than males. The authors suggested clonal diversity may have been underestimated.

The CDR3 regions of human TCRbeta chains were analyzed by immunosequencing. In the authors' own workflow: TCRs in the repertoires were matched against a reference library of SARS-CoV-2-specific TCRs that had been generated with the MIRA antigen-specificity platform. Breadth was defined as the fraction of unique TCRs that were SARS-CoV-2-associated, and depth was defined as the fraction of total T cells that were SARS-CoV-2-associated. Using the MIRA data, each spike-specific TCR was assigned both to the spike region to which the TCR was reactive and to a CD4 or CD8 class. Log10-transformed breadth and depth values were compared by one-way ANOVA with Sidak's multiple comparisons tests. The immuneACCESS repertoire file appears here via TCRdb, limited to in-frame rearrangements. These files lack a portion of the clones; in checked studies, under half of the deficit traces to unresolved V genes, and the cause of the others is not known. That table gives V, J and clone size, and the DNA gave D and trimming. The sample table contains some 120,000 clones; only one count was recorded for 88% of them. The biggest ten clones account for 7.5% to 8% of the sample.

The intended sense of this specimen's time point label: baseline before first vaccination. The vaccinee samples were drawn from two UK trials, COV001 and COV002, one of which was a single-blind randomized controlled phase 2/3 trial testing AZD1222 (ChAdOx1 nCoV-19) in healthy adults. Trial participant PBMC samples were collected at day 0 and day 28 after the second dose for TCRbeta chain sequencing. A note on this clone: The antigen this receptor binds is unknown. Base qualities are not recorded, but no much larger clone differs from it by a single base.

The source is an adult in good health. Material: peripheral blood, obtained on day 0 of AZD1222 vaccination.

The sequenced DNA is TGTGCCAGCAGCTTAGGACAGGGGGTCGACGAGCAGTACTTC. Its translation is CASSLGQGVDEQYF. In this chain, TRBV7-9 is recombined with TRBJ2-7; TRBD1 agrees with 9 junctional bases. Per the germline V gene (reference sequence), SEHNR is the CDR1 and FQNEAQ is the CDR2. Clipping removes 1 base from V and 5 bases from J, with 3 as the unmatched junction base count. From the cysteine through the phenylalanine, the CDR3 covers 14 amino acids. Kept here is only the CDR3 DNA, which spans 42 bases and is read in frame from base 1.